This T cell receptor (beta chain) was identified in a study of T cell repertoires in cytomegalovirus infection. This CDR3 contains 17 residues. From germline, CDR1 is SGHNT and CDR2 YYREEE (reference sequence). Study results and caveats: Identification of carriers of CMV plus the relevant HLA was performed using cumulative public TCR beta family frequency.

Remarks on this clonotype: What it binds is unknown. This may be a read error, as it is one base from a much larger clone.

MiXCR, run by TCRdb on the reads, gives a single entry per CDR3 protein. The sample comprises hundreds of thousands of distinct CDR3 sequences, 8% to 9.5% of which are singletons, and 3.5% to 4.5% rests with the top ten. The sequencing sample was made of PBMCs. This sequence joins TRBV5-4 and TRBJ2-7; TRBD2 matches 11 bases. The receptor was derived from a human donor in good health (CMV status not recorded). Some clones in this sample may be carry-over from other donors' samples. CDR3 in DNA: TGTGCCAGCAGCCTTATGAAACTAGCGGGAGACAATTACGAGCATTACTTC. Translating it yields CASSLMKLAGDNYEHYF. The variable domain in full, with the rest retrieved from reference TRBV5-4 and TRBJ2-7, is ETGVTQSPTHLIKTRGQQVTLRCSSQSGHNTVSWYQQALGQGPQFIFQYYREEENGRGNFPPRFSGLQFPNYSSELNVNALELDDSALYLCASSLMKLAGDNYEHYFGPGTRLTVT.